The table lists the clone carrying this T cell receptor beta chain with a few counts. TCRdb re-called the RACE reads through MiXCR, storing one row per CDR3 protein. The sample has 100,000 or so distinct CDR3 sequences, 30% to 35% seen once. There are 16 residues in the CDR3. Germline V gene lookup returns CDR1 LGHDT and CDR2 YNNKEL (reference sequence). V was shortened by 2 bases and J by 3 bases, with 15 bases between the two germline ends. The source of the sample is a study of human T cells and chemical hapten exposure. The overall study: Patch tests put 0.01% DPC on the upper back, read at 6 days.

The time point here: patch test 3, about 24 weeks after DPC sensitization. Treatment meaning: therapeutic diphenylcyclopropenone sensitization with weekly scalp DPC. The sequence was obtained from a man in his forties with alopecia areata. Some clones in this sample may be carry-over from other donors' samples. Material: whole blood, obtained in connection with sensitization to the hapten diphenylcyclopropenone (DPC). This rearrangement joins TRBV3-1 to TRBJ2-3, with D perhaps matching TRBD1 (6 bases). The CDR3: CASSQIPGQKTDTQYF. The DNA of the CDR3 is TGTGCCAGCAGCCAAATACCGGGACAAAAAACAGATACGCAGTATTTT.